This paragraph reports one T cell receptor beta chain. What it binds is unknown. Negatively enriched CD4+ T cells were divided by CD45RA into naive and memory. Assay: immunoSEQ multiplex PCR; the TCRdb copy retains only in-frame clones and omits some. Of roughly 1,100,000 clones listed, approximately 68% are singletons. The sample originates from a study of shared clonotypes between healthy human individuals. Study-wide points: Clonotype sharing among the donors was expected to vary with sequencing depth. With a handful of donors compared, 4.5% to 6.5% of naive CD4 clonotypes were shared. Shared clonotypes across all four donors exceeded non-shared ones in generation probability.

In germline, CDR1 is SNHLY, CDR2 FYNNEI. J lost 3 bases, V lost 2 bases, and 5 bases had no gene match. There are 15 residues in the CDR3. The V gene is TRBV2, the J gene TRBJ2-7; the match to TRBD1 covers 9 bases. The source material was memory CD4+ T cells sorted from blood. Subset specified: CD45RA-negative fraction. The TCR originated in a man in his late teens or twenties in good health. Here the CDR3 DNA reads TGTGCCAGCAGTGAAACAGGGGGCCTTAGCTACGAGCAGTACTTC. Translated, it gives CASSETGGLSYEQYF.